The clone carrying this TCR beta chain was detected a few times. Its antigen is unidentified. The CDR3 spans 13 residues. Germline V CDR1 and CDR2: SGHRS, YFSETQ. V gave up 4 bases and J gave up 8 bases, with 13 bases separating them. The sample originates from a study of CD8 T cells in ankylosing spondylitis. Study results and caveats: What appeared characteristic of ankylosing spondylitis blood was a TCR beta motif of 7 or 8 highly homologous variants. Matched synovial fluid from ankylosing spondylitis patients was reported to be enriched for disease-linked clones.

As the method for making TCR beta libraries, quantitative 5'-RACE with molecular barcodes was used. TCRdb passed the 5' RACE reads through MiXCR, listing each CDR3 protein once. The table includes 350,000 to 550,000 distinct CDR3 sequences, 26% detected once. The chain combines TRBV5-1 with TRBJ2-1; D is undetermined. Sequencing was performed on blood, either unsorted or a sorted T cell fraction (not recorded which). The TCR originated in a male donor with ankylosing spondylitis. The CDR3 nucleotides are TGCGCCAGCAGCACCATTCTTGGGGATGAGCAGTTCTTC. This encodes CASSTILGDEQFF.